The 15 T cell receptor beta chains in this list originate from one sample, sequenced in a study of CD8+ T cells in alopecia areata. Sequencing templates came from extracted RNA that was reverse transcribed into cDNA. TCRdb's table, derived via immunoSEQ multiplex PCR, lists solely in-frame clones and lacks some. Of about 160,000 clones in the sample, around 71% were seen once. Described treatment: oral pan-JAK inhibitor, 5-10 mg twice daily. The input for sequencing was CD4+ T cells sorted from blood, taken at week 4, from a patient treated with tofacitinib. These receptors were taken from a human donor with alopecia areata.

This clone occurred many times. The chain uses TRBV29-1 and TRBJ1-5; D not certain. Germline CDR1 SQVTM, CDR2 ANQGSEA. There are 15 residues in the CDR3. Deletions cut 4 bases from V and 2 bases from J, with 15 bases between. Here the CDR3 DNA reads TGCAGCGTTGCCGACGGAGTCTTAGGCAATCAGCCCCAGCATTTT. It is translated as CSVADGVLGNQPQHF. Using reference TRBV29-1 and TRBJ1-5 for the parts outside the CDR3, the full variable domain is SAVISQKPSRDICQRGTSLTIQCQVDSQVTMMFWYRQQPGQSLTLIATANQGSEATYESGFVIDKFPISRPNLTFSTLTVSNMSPEDSSIYLCSVADGVLGNQPQHFGDGTRLSIL.

The rearrangement uses TRBV7-9 and TRBJ1-1; D is unresolved. The CDR3 covers 12 residues. Trimming took 8 bases from V and 0 from J, leaving 7 bases between them. Germline V lookup: CDR1 SEHNR, CDR2 FQNEAQ (reference sequence). CDR3 sequence: CASGRLNTEAFF. For the CDR3, the DNA is TGTGCCAGCGGGCGGTTGAACACTGAAGCTTTCTTT.

This sequence joins TRBV7-8 and TRBJ2-1, with D tentatively TRBD2 (6 bases). CDR3 length: 14 amino acids. Germline V lookup: CDR1 SGHVS, CDR2 FQNEAQ. V lost 5 bases, J lost 7 bases, and 15 bases lay in between. For the CDR3, the DNA is TGTGCCAGCAGCCCTGGGACTGTTGGGAATGAGCAGTTCTTC. Encoded protein: CASSPGTVGNEQFF. The variable domain in full, completed from reference TRBV7-8 and TRBJ2-1, reads GAGVSQSPRYKVAKRGQDVALRCDPISGHVSLFWYQQALGQGPEFLTYFQNEAQLDKSGLPSDRFFAERPEGSVSTLKIQRTQQEDSAVYLCASSPGTVGNEQFFGPGTRLTVL.

The table lists this clone with a count of one. V is TRBV2 and J is TRBJ2-1; D may be TRBD1 or TRBD2 (5 bases each). The CDR3 runs to 13 residues. Germline-derived CDR1 and CDR2 are SNHLY and FYNNEI. Deletions cut 7 bases from V and 3 bases from J, with 10 bases between. CDR3 region: CASIEGFYNEQFF. DNA of the CDR3: TGTGCCAGCATCGAGGGGTTCTACAATGAGCAGTTCTTC.

The chain joins TRBV7-2 to TRBJ1-2; D might be TRBD1 (5 bases). Germline V gene lookup returns CDR1 SGHTA and CDR2 FQGNSA. This CDR3 spans 15 amino acids. Trimming cost V 5 bases and J 4 bases, with 17 bases left between them. The CDR3 sequence: CASSGPTGGSYGYTF. The DNA of the CDR3 is TGTGCCAGCAGCGGACCCACAGGTGGAAGCTATGGCTACACCTTC.

The rearrangement uses TRBV6-5 and TRBJ1-6; D gene uncertain. The CDR3 loop spans 12 amino acids. Germline lookup yields CDR1 MNHEY and CDR2 SVGAGI. Trimming shortened V by 3 bases and J by 10 bases, and 7 bases separated the two germline ends. DNA of the CDR3: TGTGCCAGCAGTTATGGCGGATCACCCCTCCACTTT. Translating it yields CASSYGGSPLHF.

DNA of the CDR3: TGCGCCAGCAGCCACCGGACTATGGGAGATACGCAGTATTTT. Amino acid sequence: CASSHRTMGDTQYF. The V and J genes are TRBV5-1 and TRBJ2-3; tentatively, D is TRBD2 (6 bases). Between the trimmed V and J ends, which lost 4 bases and 5 bases, there was a span of 14 bases. CDR3 length: 14 residues. The germline V gene encodes CDR1 SGHRS and CDR2 YFSETQ.

This clone was picked up a small number of times. This chain uses TRBV29-1 with TRBJ1-2, with a possible D match to TRBD1 (5 bases). Trimming left V 0 bases short and J 3 bases short, with 8 bases between. CDR1 and CDR2 (germline): SQVTM, ANQGSEA. CDR3 size: 13 residues. Written as DNA, the CDR3 is TGCAGCGTTGAAGAAGGGGCCCACTATGGCTACACCTTC. This sequence encodes CSVEEGAHYGYTF. The full variable domain, rest sourced from reference TRBV29-1 and TRBJ1-2, is SAVISQKPSRDICQRGTSLTIQCQVDSQVTMMFWYRQQPGQSLTLIATANQGSEATYESGFVIDKFPISRPNLTFSTLTVSNMSPEDSSIYLCSVEEGAHYGYTFGSGTRLTVV.

The gene calls are TRBV29-1 and TRBJ1-1; D call uncertain. Trimming stripped 7 bases from V and 0 bases from J, with 9 bases between. Germline values: CDR1 SQVTM, CDR2 ANQGSEA. There are 12 residues in the CDR3. The DNA for the CDR3 is TGCAGCGGCTCGATCATGAACACTGAAGCTTTCTTT. Residues: CSGSIMNTEAFF.

The J gene is TRBJ1-2, the V gene TRBV9, with 7 bases lining up with TRBD1. Looked up from germline, CDR1 is SGDLS and CDR2 is YYNGEE. The CDR3 sequence is 16 residues long. V shed 4 bases and J 8 bases; nucleotides not matched to a gene: 17. CDR3 DNA: TGTGCCAGCAGCATGTCGGGACAGAATTATGCTCGAGGCTACACCTTC. Its protein is CASSMSGQNYARGYTF.

V gene TRBV29-1 combines with J gene TRBJ2-3; 9 bases fit TRBD2. V was pared by 4 bases and J by 6 bases, with 8 bases of the junction left unmatched. The germline V gene has CDR1 SQVTM and CDR2 ANQGSEA. The CDR3 spans 14 residues. As DNA, the CDR3 is TGCAGCGTTGTACCTAGCGGGGCAACGGATACGCAGTATTTT. Translating it yields CSVVPSGATDTQYF.

CDR3 coding DNA: TGTGCCAGCAGCGCCGGACTAGCGGGGACCTACGAGCAGTACTTC. It encodes CASSAGLAGTYEQYF. The chain uses TRBV5-4 and TRBJ2-7, with 12 bases that match TRBD2. Germline V gene sequence: CDR1 SGHNT, CDR2 YYREEE (reference sequence). Trimming at V came to 4 bases and at J to 2 bases, leaving 4 bases not matched to a gene. The CDR3 extends over 15 amino acids.

V is TRBV30 and J is TRBJ1-1, with D perhaps TRBD1 (5 bases). CDR3 length equals 13 residues. Trimming cost V 7 bases and J 3 bases, with 15 bases left between them. Germline CDR1 GTSNPN, CDR2 SVGIG (reference sequence). This CDR3 reads CALRLQGDTEAFF. The CDR3 region has the DNA TGTGCCTTACGACTCCAGGGAGACACTGAAGCTTTCTTT.

V and J are TRBV18 and TRBJ1-1, with a weak D call TRBD1 (5 bases). The CDR3 totals 13 residues. V was trimmed by 3 bases and J by 1 base, leaving 6 bases between them. Germline CDR1 reads KGHSH; CDR2 reads LQKENI. The CDR3 here is CASSPGRNTEAFF. CDR3 bases: TGTGCCAGCTCACCGGGGCGGAACACTGAAGCTTTCTTT.

This clone was counted a few times. This chain joins TRBV4-2 and TRBJ2-2; no reliable D call. The CDR3 runs 14 residues. Germline CDR1 and CDR2: LGHNA and YNFKEQ. The V end was cut by 1 base, the J end by 6 bases, with 9 bases between. The CDR3 region is CASSQGILAGELFF. As DNA, the CDR3 is TGTGCCAGCAGCCAAGGGATTTTGGCCGGGGAGCTGTTTTTT.